Presented here are 17 T cell receptor beta chains from one specimen sequenced in a study of blood T cell repertoires in COVID-19. Here immunoSEQ multiplex PCR was the method, and the copy in TCRdb shows in-frame clones only, minus some. The table records about 120,000 clones, roughly four fifths of them present only once. The material sequenced was peripheral blood. The receptors here all came from a human donor in a cohort sampled during active COVID-19.

This clone is a singleton in its sample. The sample carries other DNA sequences with the same CDR3. The rearrangement links TRBV3-1 (or the pseudogene TRBV3-2) to TRBJ2-5; TRBD2 agrees at 9 bases. The germline V gene has CDR1 LGHDT and CDR2 YNNKEL (reference sequence). The CDR3 spans 15 residues. V shed 1 base, J shed 2 bases, and the junction held 2 bases outside the gene matches. In nucleotides, the CDR3 is TGTGCCAGCAGCCAAGGGCGGGGGGGACAAGAGACCCAGTACTTC. Translation: CASSQGRGGQETQYF.

This clone has only one observation. The gene calls are TRBV3-1 (or the pseudogene TRBV3-2) and TRBJ2-3; 7 bases match TRBD2. In germline, CDR1 is LGHDT, CDR2 YNNKEL (reference sequence). Trimming removed 3 bases from V and 1 base from J; junction bases left unmatched: 4. The CDR3 is made up of 15 amino acids. The CDR3 coding sequence is TGTGCCAGCAGCCATGGTGGGGGGGGCACAGATACGCAGTATTTT. This encodes CASSHGGGGTDTQYF.

The V call is TRBV7-2, the J call TRBJ2-7; D call uncertain. V lost 4 bases and J 3 bases, leaving 10 bases between the germline ends. Germline V gene lookup returns CDR1 SGHTA and CDR2 FQGNSA. There are 13 residues in the CDR3. CDR3 nucleotide sequence: TGTGCCAGCAGCTACCCCTCGGGCTACGAGCAGTACTTC. Residues: CASSYPSGYEQYF.

The genes are TRBV28 and TRBJ2-2, with a possible D match to TRBD2 (7 bases). Germline CDR1 reads MDHEN; CDR2 reads SYDVKM. With 6 bases removed from V and 4 bases from J, the gap between germline ends came to 15 bases. The CDR3 extends over 15 amino acids. In DNA form, the CDR3 reads TGTGCCAGCAGCCTCGGGGGGCAGGGCACCGGGGAGCTGTTTTTT. This codes for CASSLGGQGTGELFF.

This clone was counted a single time. This chain links TRBV9 with TRBJ2-3; TRBD2 matches 10 bases. Unmatched junction bases numbered 12, after V lost 3 bases and J lost 8 bases. Looked up from germline, CDR1 is SGDLS and CDR2 is YYNGEE. The CDR3 contains 16 residues. Here the CDR3 DNA reads TGTGCCAGCAGCGCTTTAGCGGGGGGCCGTGATGGTACGCAGTATTTT. Encoded protein: CASSALAGGRDGTQYF.

This clone was seen a few times. This chain links TRBV2 with TRBJ2-7, with a possible D match to TRBD1 (5 bases). From germline, CDR1 is SNHLY and CDR2 FYNNEI. V was clipped by 8 bases and J by 4 bases, with 18 bases between them. CDR3 length: 14 amino acids. The CDR3 DNA reads TGTGCCAGCCTACCCTCAGGGCTGCGATACGAGCAGTACTTC. This codes for CASLPSGLRYEQYF.

The chain links TRBV19 to TRBJ2-4, with D perhaps TRBD2 (6 bases). The CDR3 sequence is 18 residues long. From germline, CDR1 is LNHDA and CDR2 SQIVND (reference sequence). V dropped 0 bases and J dropped 0 bases, with 15 bases sitting between them. CDR3 nucleotides: TGTGCCAGTAGTATAGATCTAGGAGGGACCCTAGCCAAAAACATTCAGTACTTC. It yields the protein CASSIDLGGTLAKNIQYF.

This chain joins TRBV7-6 and TRBJ2-5; 12 bases are shared with TRBD2. The CDR3 is made up of 16 amino acids. V lost 5 bases to trimming and J lost 2 bases; unmatched junction nucleotides: 6. Germline values: CDR1 SGHVS, CDR2 FNYEAQ. As DNA, the CDR3 is TGTGCCAGCAGCCCGACGACTAGCGGGAGACAAGAGACCCAGTACTTC. This gives the protein CASSPTTSGRQETQYF.

This sequence joins TRBV7-9 and TRBJ2-5; 8 bases are a match to TRBD2. The germline V gene encodes CDR1 SEHNR and CDR2 FQNEAQ (reference sequence). The CDR3 contains 16 residues. Unmatched junction bases numbered 12, after V lost 6 bases and J lost 3 bases. The CDR3 protein is CASSLTKGLGEETQYF. The DNA for the CDR3 is TGTGCCAGCAGTCTTACAAAGGGACTAGGGGAAGAGACCCAGTACTTC. Combining the CDR3 with reference TRBV7-9 and TRBJ2-5 gives the whole variable domain DTGVSQNPRHKITKRGQNVTFRCDPISEHNRLYWYRQTLGQGPEFLTYFQNEAQLEKSRLLSDRFSAERPKGSFSTLEIQRTEQGDSAMYLCASSLTKGLGEETQYFGPGTRLLVL.

This clone was counted only a few times. The genes are TRBV4-3 and TRBJ1-2; D is unclear. The CDR3 consists of 17 residues. Germline V gives CDR1 LGHNA, CDR2 YSLEER. V gave up 0 bases and J gave up 5 bases, with 19 bases separating them. CDR3 residues: CASSQDPAGVSRYGYTF. DNA for the CDR3: TGCGCCAGCAGCCAAGATCCCGCCGGGGTTTCCCGTTATGGCTACACCTTC.

The chain links TRBV28 to TRBJ1-1, with a tentative D call TRBD1 (6 bases). Per germline, CDR1 MDHEN and CDR2 SYDVKM. This CDR3 spans 13 amino acids. The germline V and J ends were trimmed by 5 bases and 3 bases, with 10 bases remaining between them. The CDR3 loop reads CASSITGYTEAFF. The CDR3 DNA is TGTGCCAGCAGTATCACAGGGTACACTGAAGCTTTCTTT.

V and J are TRBV6-1 and TRBJ2-2; D is possibly TRBD2 (6 bases). Between the trimmed V and J ends, which lost 2 bases and 4 bases, there was a span of 11 bases. The length of the CDR3 is 15 residues. Germline V lookup: CDR1 MNHNS, CDR2 SASEGT. The CDR3 DNA reads as TGTGCCAGCAGTGAAAGGCAGGGACTCACCGGGGAGCTGTTTTTT. Translated, it gives CASSERQGLTGELFF.

V gene TRBV12-5 combines with J gene TRBJ2-1; D remains unclear. V was cut by 2 bases and J by 0 bases, with 11 bases left in between. CDR1 LGHNT and CDR2 FRNRAP come from the germline V gene. CDR3 length: 16 amino acids. CDR3: CASGLMMVSSYNEQFF. CDR3 nucleotides: TGTGCTAGTGGTTTGATGATGGTTAGCTCCTACAATGAGCAGTTCTTC.

This chain uses TRBV10-3 with TRBJ2-7; D is undetermined. Germline V lookup: CDR1 ENHRY, CDR2 SYGVKD. This CDR3 region has 12 residues. Trimming took 4 bases from V and 4 from J, leaving 8 bases between them. Written as DNA, the CDR3 is TGTGCCATCAGTGCCCGGCGGTACGAGCAGTACTTC. It translates to CAISARRYEQYF.

The count of this clone is one. V gene TRBV9 combines with J gene TRBJ1-2; 11 nucleotides line up with TRBD1. This CDR3 is built from 15 residues. The V and J ends lost 2 bases and 8 bases, in that order; junction bases with no gene match: 8. From germline, CDR1 is SGDLS and CDR2 YYNGEE. DNA of the CDR3: TGTGCCAGCAGCGTGGGACCGGGACAGGGGGAAGGCTACACCTTC. It specifies CASSVGPGQGEGYTF.

The rearrangement joins TRBV12-3 or TRBV12-4 to TRBJ2-7; no definite D call. The CDR3 has 12 amino acids. V gave up 5 bases and J gave up 6 bases, with 11 bases separating them. The CDR3, as DNA: TGTGCCAGCAGTCCCGAGAGCTCCGAGCAGTACTTC. Its translation is CASSPESSEQYF.

The CDR3 loop reads CANGGVTTFNEQFF. DNA for the CDR3: TGCGCCAACGGGGGTGTTACTACTTTCAATGAGCAGTTCTTC. The chain couples TRBV10-1 to TRBJ2-1, with a weak D call TRBD2 (6 bases). Trimming cost V 10 bases and J 6 bases, with 19 bases left between them. From germline, CDR1 is WNHNN and CDR2 SYGVQD (reference sequence). The CDR3 sequence is 14 residues long.